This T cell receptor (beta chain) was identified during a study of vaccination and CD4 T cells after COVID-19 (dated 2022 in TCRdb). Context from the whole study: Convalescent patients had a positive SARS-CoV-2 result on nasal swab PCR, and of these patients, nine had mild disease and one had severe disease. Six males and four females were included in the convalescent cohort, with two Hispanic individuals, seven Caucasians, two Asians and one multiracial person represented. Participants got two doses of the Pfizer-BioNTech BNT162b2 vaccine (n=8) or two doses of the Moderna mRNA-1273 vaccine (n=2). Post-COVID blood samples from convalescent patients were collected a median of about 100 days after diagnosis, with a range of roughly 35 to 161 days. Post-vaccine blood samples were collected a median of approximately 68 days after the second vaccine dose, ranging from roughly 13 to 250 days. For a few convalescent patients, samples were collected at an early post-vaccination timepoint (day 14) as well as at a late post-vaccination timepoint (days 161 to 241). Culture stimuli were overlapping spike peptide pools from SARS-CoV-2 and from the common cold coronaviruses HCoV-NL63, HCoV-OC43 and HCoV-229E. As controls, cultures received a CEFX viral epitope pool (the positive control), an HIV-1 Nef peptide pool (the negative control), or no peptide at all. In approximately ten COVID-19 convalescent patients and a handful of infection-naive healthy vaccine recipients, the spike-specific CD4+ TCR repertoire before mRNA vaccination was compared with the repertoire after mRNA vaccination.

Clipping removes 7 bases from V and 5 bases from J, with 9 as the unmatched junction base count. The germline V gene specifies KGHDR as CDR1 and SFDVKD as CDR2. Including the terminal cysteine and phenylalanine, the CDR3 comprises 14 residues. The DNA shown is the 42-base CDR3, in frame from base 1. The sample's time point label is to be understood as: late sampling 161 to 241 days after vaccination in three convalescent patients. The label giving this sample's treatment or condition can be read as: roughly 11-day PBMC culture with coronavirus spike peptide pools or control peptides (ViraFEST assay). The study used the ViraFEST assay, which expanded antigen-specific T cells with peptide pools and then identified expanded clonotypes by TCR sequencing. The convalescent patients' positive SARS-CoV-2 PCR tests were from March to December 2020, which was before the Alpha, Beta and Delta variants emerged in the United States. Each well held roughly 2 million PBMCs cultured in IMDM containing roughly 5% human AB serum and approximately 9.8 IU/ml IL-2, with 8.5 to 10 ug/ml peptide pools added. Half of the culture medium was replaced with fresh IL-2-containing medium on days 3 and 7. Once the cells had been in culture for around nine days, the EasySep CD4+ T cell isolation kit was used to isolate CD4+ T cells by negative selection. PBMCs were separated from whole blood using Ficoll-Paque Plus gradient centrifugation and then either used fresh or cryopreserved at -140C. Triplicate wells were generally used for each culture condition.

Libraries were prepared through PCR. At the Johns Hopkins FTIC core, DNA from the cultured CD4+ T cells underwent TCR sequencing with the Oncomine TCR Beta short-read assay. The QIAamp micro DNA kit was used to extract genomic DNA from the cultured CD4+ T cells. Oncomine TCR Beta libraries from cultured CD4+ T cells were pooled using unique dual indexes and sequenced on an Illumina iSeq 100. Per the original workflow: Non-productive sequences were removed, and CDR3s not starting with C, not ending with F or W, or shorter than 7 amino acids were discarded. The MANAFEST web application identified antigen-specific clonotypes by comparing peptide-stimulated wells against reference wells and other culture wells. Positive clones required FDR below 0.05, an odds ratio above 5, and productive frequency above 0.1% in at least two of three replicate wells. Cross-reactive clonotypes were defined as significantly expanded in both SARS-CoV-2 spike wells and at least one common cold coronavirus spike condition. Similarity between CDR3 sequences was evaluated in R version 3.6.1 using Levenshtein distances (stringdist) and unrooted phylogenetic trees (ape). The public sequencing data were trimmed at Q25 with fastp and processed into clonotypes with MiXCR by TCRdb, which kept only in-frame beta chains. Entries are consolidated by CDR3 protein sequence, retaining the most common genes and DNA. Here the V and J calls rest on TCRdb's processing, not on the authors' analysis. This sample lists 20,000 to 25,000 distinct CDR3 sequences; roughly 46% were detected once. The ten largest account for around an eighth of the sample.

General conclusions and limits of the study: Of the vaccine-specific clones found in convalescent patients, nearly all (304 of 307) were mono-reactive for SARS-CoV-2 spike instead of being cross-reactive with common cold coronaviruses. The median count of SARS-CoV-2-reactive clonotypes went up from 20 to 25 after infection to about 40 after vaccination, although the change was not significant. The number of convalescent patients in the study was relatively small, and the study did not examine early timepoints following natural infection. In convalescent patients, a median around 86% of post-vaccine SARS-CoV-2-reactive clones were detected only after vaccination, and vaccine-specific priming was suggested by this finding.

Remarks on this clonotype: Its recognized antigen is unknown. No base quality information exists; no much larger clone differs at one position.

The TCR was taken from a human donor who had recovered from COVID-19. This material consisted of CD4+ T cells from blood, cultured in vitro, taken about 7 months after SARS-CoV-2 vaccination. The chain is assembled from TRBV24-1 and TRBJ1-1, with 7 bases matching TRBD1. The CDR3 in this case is CATRGRGLGTEAFF. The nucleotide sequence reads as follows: TGTGCCACCAGGGGTAGGGGGCTTGGGACTGAAGCTTTCTTT.